This TCR beta chain was profiled in a study of cytomegalovirus exposure and HLA in healthy donors. Study-wide results and limits: Common viral pathogens were later found to be apparently linked to several of the most significant clusters. The analysis excluded some indistinguishable V segments, including TRBV6-2 and TRBV6-3.

The CDR3 extends over 12 amino acids. The germline V gene encodes CDR1 SNHLY and CDR2 FYNNEI. Trimming took off 7 bases at V and 0 bases at J, with 6 bases between the two ends. PCR involved 60 Vbeta and 13 Jbeta primers. Assay: immunoSEQ multiplex PCR; the TCRdb copy retains only in-frame clones and omits some. The table lists 95,000 to 100,000 clones, about 74% of them singletons. As regards this clone: Its antigen remains unknown.

The source is a male donor in good health and CMV-seronegative. The chain is built from TRBV2 and TRBJ1-1; D is unresolved. Sequenced sample: PBMCs. The CDR3 DNA follows: TGTGCCAGCAATCCGGTGAACACTGAAGCTTTCTTT. It encodes CASNPVNTEAFF.